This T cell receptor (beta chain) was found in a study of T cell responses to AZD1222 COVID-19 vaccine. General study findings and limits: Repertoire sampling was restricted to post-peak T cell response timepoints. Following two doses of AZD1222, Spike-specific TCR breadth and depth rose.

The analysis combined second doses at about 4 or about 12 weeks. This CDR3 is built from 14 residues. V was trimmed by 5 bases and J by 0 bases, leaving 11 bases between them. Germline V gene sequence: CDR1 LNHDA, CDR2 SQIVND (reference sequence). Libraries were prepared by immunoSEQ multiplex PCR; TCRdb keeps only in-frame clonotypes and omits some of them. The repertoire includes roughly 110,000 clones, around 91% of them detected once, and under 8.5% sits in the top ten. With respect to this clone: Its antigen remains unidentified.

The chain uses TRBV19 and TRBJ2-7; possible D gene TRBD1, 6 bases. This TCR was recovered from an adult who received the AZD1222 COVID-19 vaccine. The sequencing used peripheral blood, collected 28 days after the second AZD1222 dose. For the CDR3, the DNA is TGTGCCAGTAGTCCCGGGACACCCTCCTACGAGCAGTACTTC. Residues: CASSPGTPSYEQYF.